The rows below give T cell receptor beta chains drawn from one sample of a study of blood T cells in healthy people across ages. Each CDR3 protein is one row after TCRdb ran MiXCR on the 5' RACE reads. In the table there are more than 750,000 distinct CDR3 sequences, 25% to 30% of which are singletons. The same specimen was also included in a second study, on T cells of mothers and their children.

Sequenced input: blood. Receptors were obtained from a woman aged 40 to 49 in good health. The CDR3 runs from the conserved cysteine through the conserved F or W. Fields, in order: clone size, D gene, J gene, V gene, CDR3 DNA, CDR3 protein. A D gene is named only where the DNA matches it firmly. A row's size may be missing; if present it is once, few, many or a size class.

few	-	TRBJ1-1	TRBV7-3	TGTGCCAGCAGCTTGACAACCCAGGGCACTGAAGCTTTCTTT	CASSLTTQGTEAFF
-	-	TRBJ1-2	TRBV9	TGTGCCAGCAGCGTAGAGATGGGCTATGGCTACACCTTC	CASSVEMGYGYTF
-	TRBD2	TRBJ2-1	TRBV6-2/TRBV6-3	TGTGCCAGCGGGGGGACTAGCAGCATCTACAATGAGCAGTTCTTC	CASGGTSSIYNEQFF
many	-	TRBJ2-7	TRBV7-7	TGTGCTAGCAGCTTAACGGTGGCCAACGAGCAGTACTTC	CASSLTVANEQYF
few	-	TRBJ1-2	TRBV7-9	TGTGCCAGCAGCAGTACTTACAGGGTCTTAGACTATGGCTACACCTTC	CASSSTYRVLDYGYTF
many	-	TRBJ2-7	TRBV28	TGTGCCATTACGAGACAGGCAGCCTCCTACGAGCAGTACTTC	CAITRQAASYEQYF
once	-	TRBJ2-2	TRBV28	TGTGCCAGCACCTCCGGGGGTTACAGCACCGGGGAGCTGTTTTTT	CASTSGGYSTGELFF
-	-	TRBJ2-5	TRBV11-2	TGTGCCAGCTGGCAAACGTCAAATAGACCCGGGGAGACCCAGTACTTC	CASWQTSNRPGETQYF
-	-	TRBJ2-3	TRBV5-1	TGCGCCAGCGCCCGGGTTATTAGCACAGATACGCAGTATTTT	CASARVISTDTQYF
few	-	TRBJ2-7	TRBV7-9	TGTGCCAGCAGCTTCGGACAGCCGCCCACCTACGAGCAGTACTTC	CASSFGQPPTYEQYF
few	-	TRBJ2-7	TRBV20-1	TGCAGTGCTAGACTGGAAGGCGGGACACCTCCCTACGAGCAGTACTTC	CSARLEGGTPPYEQYF
few	TRBD1	TRBJ1-4	TRBV6-5	TGTGCCAGCAGTTACACGGGACAGGGTTCAACTAATGAAAAACTGTTTTTT	CASSYTGQGSTNEKLFF
many	-	TRBJ2-5	TRBV29-1	TGCAGCGTTGAAGATCTAGGGCCAGAGCAGTACTTC	CSVEDLGPEQYF
few	-	TRBJ2-1	TRBV7-3	TGTGCCAGCAGCTTAGGAGGGGGGCCGATCAATGAGCAGTTCTTC	CASSLGGGPINEQFF
-	TRBD1	TRBJ1-1	TRBV12-3/TRBV12-4	TGTGCCAGCAAGTGGACAGGGGGCGCGAACACTGAAGCTTTCTTT	CASKWTGGANTEAFF
few	TRBD1	TRBJ2-7	TRBV7-2	TGTGCCAGCAGCTCTTACGGGACAGGGAGCTCCTACGAGCAGTACTTC	CASSSYGTGSSYEQYF
-	-	TRBJ1-2	TRBV12-3/TRBV12-4	TGTGCCAGCAGTTTAGACAGGGTTGGAAAGTATGGCTACACCTTC	CASSLDRVGKYGYTF
many	TRBD1	TRBJ2-4	TRBV6-6	TGTGCCAGCAGTACGGGACAGCCCAAAAACATTCAGTACTTC	CASSTGQPKNIQYF
many	-	TRBJ2-3	TRBV9	TGTGCCAGCAGCGTATGGGAGAACACAGATACGCAGTATTTT	CASSVWENTDTQYF
few	-	TRBJ1-2	TRBV20-1	TGCAGTGCTATAGACAGCTCAGCTTATGGCTACACCTTC	CSAIDSSAYGYTF
-	TRBD1	TRBJ2-4	TRBV24-1	TGTGCTACCAGTGATTACGGGACAGGTCTCTCTAATGAGCAGTACTTC	CATSDYGTGLSNEQYF
many	-	TRBJ1-1	TRBV4-1	TGCGCCAGCAGCCAAGTTGTGGGGGCGACCACTGAAGCTTTCTTT	CASSQVVGATTEAFF
few	TRBD1	TRBJ1-2	TRBV15	TGTGCCACTGGGGACAGGGTCTATGGCTACACCTTC	CATGDRVYGYTF
-	TRBD1	TRBJ1-2	TRBV5-4	TGTGCCAGCAGCTTGGGGGACAGGGGTCTTAGTGGCTACACCTTC	CASSLGDRGLSGYTF
-	-	TRBJ1-1	TRBV5-6	TGTGCCAGCAGCCGACCAGTGAACACTGAAGCTTTCTTT	CASSRPVNTEAFF
few	TRBD2	TRBJ2-7	TRBV7-2	TGTGCCAGCAGCTTGGGGGGACTAGCGGGGGTTGAGCGGTACTTC	CASSLGGLAGVERYF
-	-	TRBJ2-1	TRBV7-3	TGTGCCAGCAGCCCGGGGAGTTACAGTGAGCAGTTCTTC	CASSPGSYSEQFF
-	-	TRBJ2-1	TRBV20-1	TGCAGTGCTAGTAGCAGGGCCGATGAGCAGTTCTTC	CSASSRADEQFF
few	TRBD1	TRBJ1-4	TRBV7-6	TGTGCCAGCAGCTTAGAACAGGGGATAAAACTGTTTTTT	CASSLEQGIKLFF
-	TRBD2	TRBJ2-3	TRBV5-5	TGTGCCAGCAACCGACTAGCGGCTACAGATACGCAGTATTTT	CASNRLAATDTQYF
-	-	TRBJ1-2	TRBV7-2	TGTACCAGCAGCTTAGGTGGACAGAGCTATGGCTACACCTTC	CTSSLGGQSYGYTF
-	-	TRBJ2-5	TRBV2	TGTGCCATCACTGAAGGGAGTAGGGAGACCCAGTACTTC	CAITEGSRETQYF
few	-	TRBJ1-4	TRBV12-3/TRBV12-4	TGTGCCAGCAGGTCCCGGGGAACTAATGAAAAACTGTTTTTT	CASRSRGTNEKLFF
few	-	TRBJ1-2	TRBV29-1	TGCAGCGTTGATCGAAAAAGAGGGGTCAACTATGGCTACACCTTC	CSVDRKRGVNYGYTF
-	TRBD1	TRBJ2-7	TRBV20-1	TGCAGTGCTGCCGACAGGGGGCGGCTCTACGAGCAGTACTTC	CSAADRGRLYEQYF
many	TRBD1	TRBJ2-7	TRBV5-1	TGCGCCAGCAGCTCCCGACAGGGACCCTACGAGCAGTACTTC	CASSSRQGPYEQYF
few	TRBD1	TRBJ2-4	TRBV27	TGTGCCAGCAGTCAGGGGGCCCTGGGGGCCAAAAACATTCAGTACTTC	CASSQGALGAKNIQYF
-	TRBD2	TRBJ2-2	TRBV7-8	TGTGCCAGTAGACTAGCGGGGGGCCCCGGGGAGCTGTTTTTT	CASRLAGGPGELFF
many	-	TRBJ2-7	TRBV4-1	TGCGCCAGCAGCCAGGAGACAGGAATCAGCTCCTACGAGCAGTACTTC	CASSQETGISSYEQYF
-	-	TRBJ2-7	TRBV30	TGTGCCTGGAGTGTAGAGAGACACGAGCAGTACTTC	CAWSVERHEQYF
-	TRBD1	TRBJ1-1	TRBV6-6	TGTGCCAGCAGTGGACAGGGATCTAGGACTGAAGCTTTCTTT	CASSGQGSRTEAFF
-	TRBD1	TRBJ2-3	TRBV20-1	TGCAGTGCACCAAGTAGGGACAGGGACACAGATACGCAGTATTTT	CSAPSRDRDTDTQYF
many	TRBD1	TRBJ2-1	TRBV12-3/TRBV12-4	TGTGCCAGCAGTTTGGACAGGGAGAAGGCTGAGCAGTTCTTC	CASSLDREKAEQFF
few	-	TRBJ1-1	TRBV20-1	TGCAGTGCGTCCAGGGTGGCGAACACTGAAGCTTTCTTT	CSASRVANTEAFF
-	TRBD2	TRBJ2-7	TRBV6-2/TRBV6-3	TGTGCCAGCGGCACCCCCCAAGGACTAGCGGGGGGTTACGAGCAGTACTTC	CASGTPQGLAGGYEQYF
-	-	TRBJ2-2	TRBV12-3/TRBV12-4	TGTGCCAGCACGTATGCCGGCGGGGAGCTGTTTTTT	CASTYAGGELFF
few	-	TRBJ2-1	TRBV18	TGTGCCAGCTCACCACCTGAGGTTTACAATGAGCAGTTCTTC	CASSPPEVYNEQFF
few	-	TRBJ1-6	TRBV13	TGTGCCAGCAGCTTGCGGGGGGGGGCACAATCACCCCTCCACTTT	CASSLRGGAQSPLHF
few	-	TRBJ1-2	TRBV27	TGTGCCAGCAGTTCTCACTCAGGGAATCAGAACTATGGCTACACCTTC	CASSSHSGNQNYGYTF
-	TRBD1	TRBJ2-2	TRBV19	TGTGCCAGTAGTATATTAACAGGGGTTAACACCGGGGAGCTGTTTTTT	CASSILTGVNTGELFF
-	TRBD2	TRBJ2-7	TRBV20-1	TGCAGTGCTAGAGTGACGGGGGGGCCGTACAATGAGCAGTACTTC	CSARVTGGPYNEQYF
many	TRBD1	TRBJ2-7	TRBV9	TGTGCCAGCAGCGCTGCAGGGGGCGACTCCTACGAGCAGTACTTC	CASSAAGGDSYEQYF